These 9 T cell receptor beta chains originate from one sample sequenced in a study of cytotoxic CD8 clonotypes in ibrutinib-treated CLL. Some clones are missing from TCRdb's copy, which holds only in-frame ones; the method was immunoSEQ multiplex PCR. The sample yields fewer than 70,000 clones, roughly 70% seen once. Sequenced here: PBMCs, sampled after 12 months of ibrutinib treatment. The receptors here all came from a human donor with chronic lymphocytic leukemia.

This chain connects TRBV18 to TRBJ2-7; 9 bases agree with TRBD2. Unmatched junction bases numbered 5, after V lost 1 base and J lost 4 bases. This CDR3 comprises 15 residues. Germline V gene sequence: CDR1 KGHSH, CDR2 LQKENI. In nucleotides, the CDR3 is TGTGCCAGCTCACCACTCCCTAGCGGGACTTACGAGCAGTACTTC. Translated: CASSPLPSGTYEQYF.

The chain carries TRBV28 and TRBJ2-7, with 7 bases that match TRBD1. The CDR3 sequence is 11 residues long. Germline CDR1 is MDHEN and CDR2 is SYDVKM. Trimming at V came to 8 bases and at J to 9 bases, leaving 7 bases not matched to a gene. The CDR3 DNA is TGTGCCAGCTACGGGACAGCTCGGCAGTACTTC. Protein: CASYGTARQYF.

The genes are TRBV5-1 and TRBJ2-5; the D gene is possibly TRBD2 (5 bases). The V gene's germline CDR1 is SGHRS and CDR2 YFSETQ. The CDR3 consists of 16 residues. Trimming left V 4 bases short and J 1 base short, with 17 bases between. The CDR3 bases are TGCGCCAGCAGCCAGAGCCCCCCTGCGGGCCAAGAGACCCAGTACTTC. The encoded protein is CASSQSPPAGQETQYF. Supplemented by reference TRBV5-1 and TRBJ2-5, the full variable domain reads KAGVTQTPRYLIKTRGQQVTLSCSPISGHRSVSWYQQTPGQGLQFLFEYFSETQRNKGNFPGRFSGRQFSNSRSEMNVSTLELGDSALYLCASSQSPPAGQETQYFGPGTRLLVL.

The chain combines TRBV9 with TRBJ2-1; D is ambiguous. The ends were cut back, 4 bases at V and 5 bases at J, with 13 bases in the middle. Germline CDR1 SGDLS, CDR2 YYNGEE. The CDR3 consists of 14 residues. CDR3 nucleotide sequence: TGTGCCAGCAGCTCCCGAGACTGGGACAATGAGCAGTTCTTC. Translated: CASSSRDWDNEQFF.

This chain joins TRBV4-2 and TRBJ2-7; 12 bases map to TRBD2. This CDR3 contains 16 residues. Losses at the gene ends were 2 bases for V and 6 bases for J; bases not matched to a gene: 8. The V gene's germline CDR1 is LGHNA and CDR2 YNFKEQ. CDR3 DNA sequence: TGTGCCAGCAGCCAAACTAGCGGGAGGTCGTTTATCGAGCAGTACTTC. Its translation is CASSQTSGRSFIEQYF.

This clone was observed a handful of times. This chain links TRBV6-5 with TRBJ1-2; 9 bases agree with TRBD1. Germline CDR1 is MNHEY and CDR2 is SVGAGI. The CDR3 is 15 residues long. V shed 2 bases, J shed 8 bases, and the junction held 9 bases outside the gene matches. In nucleotides, the CDR3 is TGTGCCAGCAGTTACGGCGGGACAGGGTTAATAGGCTACACCTTC. Translated: CASSYGGTGLIGYTF.

The chain uses TRBV7-6 and TRBJ2-7; D might be TRBD1 (5 bases). Trimming took off 5 bases at V and 2 bases at J, with 7 bases between the two ends. The CDR3 runs 12 residues. The germline CDR1 and CDR2 sequences are SGHVS and FNYEAQ. In nucleotides, the CDR3 is TGTGCCAGCAGCGCAGGGCCCTACGAGCAGTACTTC. Protein sequence: CASSAGPYEQYF.

This chain connects TRBV15 to TRBJ2-5; D gene uncertain. V was pared by 0 bases and J by 6 bases, with 5 bases between. The germline V gene encodes CDR1 LNHNV and CDR2 YYDKDF (reference sequence). This CDR3 is 12 amino acids long. CDR3 in DNA: TGTGCCACCAGCAGAGATCAACAGACCCAGTACTTC. Amino acids: CATSRDQQTQYF. The full variable domain, completed using reference TRBV15 and TRBJ2-5, is DAMVIQNPRYQVTQFGKPVTLSCSQTLNHNVMYWYQQKSSQAPKLLFHYYDKDFNNEADTPDNFQSRRPNTSFCFLDIRSPGLGDTAMYLCATSRDQQTQYFGPGTRLLVL.

The genes are TRBV5-5 and TRBJ2-7; D is ambiguous. CDR1 and CDR2 from the germline V gene are SGHKS and YYEKEE (reference sequence). With 0 bases removed from V and 0 bases from J, the gap between germline ends came to 19 bases. The CDR3 extends over 18 amino acids. CDR3 loop: CASSLGPSSWTTSYEQYF. The CDR3 DNA is TGTGCCAGCAGCTTGGGCCCCTCGTCGTGGACCACCTCCTACGAGCAGTACTTC.